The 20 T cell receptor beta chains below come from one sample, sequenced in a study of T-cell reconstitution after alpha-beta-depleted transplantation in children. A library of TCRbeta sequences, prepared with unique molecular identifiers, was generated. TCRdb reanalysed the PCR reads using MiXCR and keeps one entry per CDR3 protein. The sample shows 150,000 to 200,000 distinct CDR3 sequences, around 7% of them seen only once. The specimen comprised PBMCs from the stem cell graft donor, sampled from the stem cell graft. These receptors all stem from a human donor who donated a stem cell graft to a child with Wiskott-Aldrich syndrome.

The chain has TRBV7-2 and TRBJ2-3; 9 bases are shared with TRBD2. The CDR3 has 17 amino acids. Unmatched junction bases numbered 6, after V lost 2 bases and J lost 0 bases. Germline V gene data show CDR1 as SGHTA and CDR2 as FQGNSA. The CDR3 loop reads CASSLLTSGTSTDTQYF. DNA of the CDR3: TGTGCCAGCAGCTTATTGACTAGCGGCACTAGCACAGATACGCAGTATTTT.

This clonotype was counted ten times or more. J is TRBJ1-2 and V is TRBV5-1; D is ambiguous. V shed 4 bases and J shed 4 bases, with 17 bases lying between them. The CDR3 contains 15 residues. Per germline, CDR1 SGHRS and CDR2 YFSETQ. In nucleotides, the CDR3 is TGCGCCAGCAGCCAGTCGGATGAGACTCTCTATGGCTACACCTTC. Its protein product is CASSQSDETLYGYTF.

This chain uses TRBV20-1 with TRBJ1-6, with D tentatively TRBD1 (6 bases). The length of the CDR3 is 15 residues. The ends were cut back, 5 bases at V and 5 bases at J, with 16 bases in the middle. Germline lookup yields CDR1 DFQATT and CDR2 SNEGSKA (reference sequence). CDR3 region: CSAQGRGRDNSPLHF. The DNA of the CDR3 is TGCAGTGCTCAGGGGAGGGGTAGAGATAATTCACCCCTCCACTTT.

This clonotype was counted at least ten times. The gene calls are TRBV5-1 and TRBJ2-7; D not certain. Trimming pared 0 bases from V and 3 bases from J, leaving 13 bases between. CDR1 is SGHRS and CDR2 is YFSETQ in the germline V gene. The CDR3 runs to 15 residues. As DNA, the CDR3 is TGCGCCAGCAGCTTGGAAATAGCTGTTAACTACGAGCAGTACTTC. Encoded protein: CASSLEIAVNYEQYF.

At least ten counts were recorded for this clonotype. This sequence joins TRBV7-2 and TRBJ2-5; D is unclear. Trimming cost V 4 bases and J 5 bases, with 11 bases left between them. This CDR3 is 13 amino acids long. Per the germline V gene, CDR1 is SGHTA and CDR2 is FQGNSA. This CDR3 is CASSSLVGETQYF. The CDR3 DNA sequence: TGTGCCAGCAGCTCCTTGGTAGGCGAGACCCAGTACTTC.

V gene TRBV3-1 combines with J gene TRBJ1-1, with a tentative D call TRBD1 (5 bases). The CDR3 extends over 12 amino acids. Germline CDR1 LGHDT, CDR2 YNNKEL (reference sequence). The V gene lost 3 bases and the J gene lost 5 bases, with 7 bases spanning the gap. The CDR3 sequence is CASSHGQTEAFF. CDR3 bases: TGTGCCAGCAGCCACGGACAAACTGAAGCTTTCTTT.

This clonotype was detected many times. This CDR3 reads CASSRDRGLTEAFF. CDR3 sequence (DNA): TGTGCCAGCAGTCGGGACAGGGGTCTGACTGAAGCTTTCTTT. The V call is TRBV12-3 or TRBV12-4, the J call TRBJ1-1; 10 bases are shared with TRBD1. CDR3 length: 14 residues. Trimming removed 5 bases from V and 5 bases from J; junction bases left unmatched: 5.

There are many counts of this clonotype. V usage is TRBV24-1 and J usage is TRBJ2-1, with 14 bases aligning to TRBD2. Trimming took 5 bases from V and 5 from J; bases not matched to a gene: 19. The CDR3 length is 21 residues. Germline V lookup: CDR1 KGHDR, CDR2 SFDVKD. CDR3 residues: CATSVAAGTSGSRGQDNEQFF. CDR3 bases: TGTGCCACCAGTGTGGCAGCCGGGACTAGCGGGAGTAGAGGGCAAGACAATGAGCAGTTCTTC.

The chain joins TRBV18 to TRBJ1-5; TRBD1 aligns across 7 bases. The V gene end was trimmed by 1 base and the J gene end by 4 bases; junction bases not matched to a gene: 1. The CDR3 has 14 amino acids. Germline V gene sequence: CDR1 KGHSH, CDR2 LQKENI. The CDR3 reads CASSPQGANQPQHF. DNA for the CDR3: TGTGCCAGCTCACCACAGGGGGCTAATCAGCCCCAGCATTTT.

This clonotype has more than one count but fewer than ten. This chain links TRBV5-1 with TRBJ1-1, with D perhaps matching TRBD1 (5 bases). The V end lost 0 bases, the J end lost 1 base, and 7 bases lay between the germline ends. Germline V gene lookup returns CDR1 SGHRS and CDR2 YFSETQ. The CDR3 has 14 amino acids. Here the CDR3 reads CASSLGQQNTEAFF. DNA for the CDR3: TGCGCCAGCAGCTTGGGACAGCAGAACACTGAAGCTTTCTTT.

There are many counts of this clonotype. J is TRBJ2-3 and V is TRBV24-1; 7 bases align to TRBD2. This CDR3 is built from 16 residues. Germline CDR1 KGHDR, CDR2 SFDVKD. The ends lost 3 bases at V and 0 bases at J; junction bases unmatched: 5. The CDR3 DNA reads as TGTGCCACCAGTGATCTCGGGGGGAGAAGCACAGATACGCAGTATTTT. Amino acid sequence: CATSDLGGRSTDTQYF.

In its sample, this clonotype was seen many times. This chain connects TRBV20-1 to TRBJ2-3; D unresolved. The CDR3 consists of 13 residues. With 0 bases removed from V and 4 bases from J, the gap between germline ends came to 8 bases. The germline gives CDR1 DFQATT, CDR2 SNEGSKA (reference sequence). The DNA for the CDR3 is TGCAGTGCTAGAGATCTAAGGGCAGATACGCAGTATTTT. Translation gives CSARDLRADTQYF.

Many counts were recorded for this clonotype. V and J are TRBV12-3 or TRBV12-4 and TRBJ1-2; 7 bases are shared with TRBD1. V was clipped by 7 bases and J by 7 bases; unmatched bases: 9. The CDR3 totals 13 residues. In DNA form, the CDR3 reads TGTGCCAGCACCATGAATAGGGGGCCTGGCTACACCTTC. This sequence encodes CASTMNRGPGYTF.

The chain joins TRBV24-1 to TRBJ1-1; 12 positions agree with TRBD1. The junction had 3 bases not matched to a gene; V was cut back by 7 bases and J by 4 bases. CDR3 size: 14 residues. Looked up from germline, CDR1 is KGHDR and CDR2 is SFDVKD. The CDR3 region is CATRGTGGFTEAFF. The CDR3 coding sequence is TGTGCCACCAGAGGGACAGGGGGCTTCACTGAAGCTTTCTTT.

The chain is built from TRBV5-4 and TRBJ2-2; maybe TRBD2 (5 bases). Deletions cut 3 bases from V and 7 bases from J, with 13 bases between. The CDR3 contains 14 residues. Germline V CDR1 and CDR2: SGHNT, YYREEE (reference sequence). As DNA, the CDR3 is TGTGCCAGCAGCTACCTAGGACTGGACGGGGAGCTGTTTTTT. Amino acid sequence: CASSYLGLDGELFF.

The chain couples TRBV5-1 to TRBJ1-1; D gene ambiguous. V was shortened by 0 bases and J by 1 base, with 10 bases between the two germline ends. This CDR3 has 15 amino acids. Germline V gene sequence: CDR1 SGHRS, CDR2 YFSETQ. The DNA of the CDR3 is TGCGCCAGCAGCTTGGCCAGGATAGAGAACACTGAAGCTTTCTTT. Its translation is CASSLARIENTEAFF.

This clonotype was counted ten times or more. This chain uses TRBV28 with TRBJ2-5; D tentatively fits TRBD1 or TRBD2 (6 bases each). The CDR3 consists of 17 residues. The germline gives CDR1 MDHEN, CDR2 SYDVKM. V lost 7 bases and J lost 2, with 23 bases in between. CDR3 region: CASTPIRGRGGQETQYF. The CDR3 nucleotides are TGTGCCAGCACTCCGATCCGGGGGCGGGGTGGACAAGAGACCCAGTACTTC.

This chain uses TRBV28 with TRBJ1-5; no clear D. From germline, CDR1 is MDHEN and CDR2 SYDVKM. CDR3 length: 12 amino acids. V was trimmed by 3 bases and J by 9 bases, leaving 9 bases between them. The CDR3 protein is CASSFGLAPQHF. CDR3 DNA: TGTGCCAGCAGTTTTGGGTTGGCGCCCCAGCATTTT.

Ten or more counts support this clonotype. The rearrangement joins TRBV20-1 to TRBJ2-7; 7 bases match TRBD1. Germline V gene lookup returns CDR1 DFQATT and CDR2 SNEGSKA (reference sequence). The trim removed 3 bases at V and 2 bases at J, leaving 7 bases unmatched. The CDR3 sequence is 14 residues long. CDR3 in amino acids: CSARYPGTAYEQYF. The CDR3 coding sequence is TGCAGTGCTAGGTATCCCGGGACAGCCTACGAGCAGTACTTC.

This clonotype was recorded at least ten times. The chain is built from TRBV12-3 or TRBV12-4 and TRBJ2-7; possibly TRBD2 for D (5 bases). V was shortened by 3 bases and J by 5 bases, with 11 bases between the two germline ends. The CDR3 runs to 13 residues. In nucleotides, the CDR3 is TGTGCCAGCAGTTTTAAACTAGGGAACGAGCAGTACTTC. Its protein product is CASSFKLGNEQYF.